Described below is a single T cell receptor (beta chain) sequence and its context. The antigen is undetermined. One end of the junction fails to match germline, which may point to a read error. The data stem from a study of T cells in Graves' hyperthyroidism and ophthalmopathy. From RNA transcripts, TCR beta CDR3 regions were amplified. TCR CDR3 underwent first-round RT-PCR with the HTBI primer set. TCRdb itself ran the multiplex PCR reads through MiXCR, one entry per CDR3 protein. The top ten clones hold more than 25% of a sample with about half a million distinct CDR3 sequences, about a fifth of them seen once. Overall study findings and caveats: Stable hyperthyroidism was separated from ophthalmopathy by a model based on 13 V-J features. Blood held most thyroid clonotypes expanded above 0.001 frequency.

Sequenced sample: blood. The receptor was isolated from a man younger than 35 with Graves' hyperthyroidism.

The CDR3 loop reads CSAITGTQPYEHYF. The CDR3 bases are TGCAGTGCCATCACCGGGACCCAACCCTACGAGCATTACTTC. The rearrangement links TRBV20-1 to TRBJ2-7; D may match TRBD1 or TRBD2 (5 bases each). CDR3 size: 14 residues. Germline V lookup: CDR1 DFQATT, CDR2 SNEGSKA (reference sequence).